This TCR beta chain was identified during a study of blood T cell repertoires in COVID-19. Looking at the study overall: Sample material is recorded as cDNA or gDNA derived from T cells, B-cell-depleted T cells, or PBMCs.

Trimming removed 9 bases at V and 0 bases at J, with 17 bases between. The CDR3 consists of 16 residues. CDR1 is LNHDA, CDR2 SQIVND, per germline (reference sequence). As originally analysed: Estimated nucleated cell counts came from reference gene primer amplification. Profiled with immunoSEQ multiplex PCR; TCRdb holds only in-frame clones, not every one. V, J and clone size were drawn from that table, and D and trimming were deduced from the DNA. The sample records approximately 170,000 clones, roughly 88% being singletons. The chain links TRBV19 to TRBJ1-4, with TRBD1 as a possible D gene (6 bases). Sequencing used peripheral blood. The source is a man aged 55-75 years who had recovered from COVID-19. The CDR3, as DNA: TGTGCCAGCAGGGGACCGGCGTTATCAACTAATGAAAAACTGTTTTTT. This translates into CASRGPALSTNEKLFF. Full variable domain (outside the CDR3, taken from reference TRBV19 and TRBJ1-4): DGGITQSPKYLFRKEGQNVTLSCEQNLNHDAMYWYRQDPGQGLRLIYYSQIVNDFQKGDIAEGYSVSREKKESFPLTVTSAQKNPTAFYLCASRGPALSTNEKLFFGSGTQLSVL.